This T cell receptor (beta chain) was retrieved from a study of OX40 agonist ivuxolimab in advanced cancers. On the study more broadly: The study reported partial responses in three patients: one hepatocellular carcinoma, two cutaneous melanoma.

As to this clone: The antigen remains undetermined.

CDR3 length: 11 residues. Germline-derived CDR1 and CDR2 are DFQATT and SNEGSKA (reference sequence). Trimming pared 5 bases from V and 4 bases from J, leaving 8 bases between. Notes on the study in general: Clonal expansion by week 6 occurred in CD4+ and CD8+ blood T cells (at 0.1 to 3.0 mg/kg). The study found that CD8+ T cells averaged more expanded clones than CD4+.

Sequencing used immunoSEQ multiplex PCR; TCRdb keeps in-frame clones, though not all of them. The sample consists of about 75,000 clones, more than 75% of them appearing once. The chain links TRBV20-1 to TRBJ1-2, with D unclear. The TCR originated in an adult with an advanced solid tumor such as melanoma, head and neck, liver or kidney cancer. Here the sequenced sample was CD4+ or CD8+ T cells sorted from blood, taken in a trial of the OX40 agonist ivuxolimab. The CDR3 nucleotides are TGCAGTGCTGCCACGGGCTATGGCTACACCTTC. This gives the protein CSAATGYGYTF.